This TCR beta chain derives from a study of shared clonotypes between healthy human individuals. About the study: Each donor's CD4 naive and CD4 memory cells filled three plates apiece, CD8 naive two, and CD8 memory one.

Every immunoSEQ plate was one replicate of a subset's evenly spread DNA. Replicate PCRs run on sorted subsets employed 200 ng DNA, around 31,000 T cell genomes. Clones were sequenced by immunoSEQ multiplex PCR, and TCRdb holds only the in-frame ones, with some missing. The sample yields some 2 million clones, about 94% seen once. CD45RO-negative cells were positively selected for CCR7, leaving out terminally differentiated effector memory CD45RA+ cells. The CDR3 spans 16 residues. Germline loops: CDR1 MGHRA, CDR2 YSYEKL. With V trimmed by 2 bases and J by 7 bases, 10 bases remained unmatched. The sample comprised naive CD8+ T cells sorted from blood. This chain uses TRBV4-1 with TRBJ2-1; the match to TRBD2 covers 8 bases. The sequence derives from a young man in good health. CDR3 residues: CASSQTSTGGLNEQFF. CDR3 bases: TGCGCCAGCAGCCAAACCTCGACGGGGGGGCTGAATGAGCAGTTCTTC.